This TCR beta chain was sequenced for a study of T cell changes during pregnancy in multiple sclerosis. Profiling relied on immunoSEQ multiplex PCR, and the TCRdb table lists in-frame clones only, not all of them. This sample has over 50,000 clones; 91% occur once, and the top ten carry 1.4% to 1.5%. Material: peripheral blood, obtained in the third trimester of pregnancy. This TCR came from a female donor in good health, enrolled as a control in a pregnancy study.

The CDR3 sequence: CASRRGPAGGNTGELFF. CDR3 nucleotides: TGTGCCAGTAGGAGAGGGCCGGCGGGGGGTAACACCGGGGAGCTGTTTTTT. The chain combines TRBV19 with TRBJ2-2; 8 bases are a match to TRBD2. Germline CDR1 and CDR2: LNHDA and SQIVND (reference sequence). The CDR3 loop spans 17 amino acids. The ends lost 6 bases at V and 2 bases at J; junction bases unmatched: 11.